The 5 T cell receptor beta chains in this list originate from one sample, sequenced in a study of cytomegalovirus exposure and HLA in healthy donors. PCR used 60 Vbeta primers and 13 Jbeta primers. The method was immunoSEQ multiplex PCR; TCRdb's version includes in-frame clones alone and lacks a portion of them. The sample shows around 150,000 clones, around three quarters of them seen only once. The source material was PBMCs. These receptor sequences come from a man aged 40-50 years in good health and CMV-seronegative.

The chain uses TRBV27 and TRBJ1-5; possible D gene TRBD1, 5 bases. The V and J ends lost 3 bases and 6 bases respectively, with 9 bases between them. Per germline, CDR1 MNHEY and CDR2 SMNVEV (reference sequence). The CDR3 has 13 amino acids. The CDR3 sequence is CASSFGGGQPQHF. CDR3 nucleotide sequence: TGTGCCAGCAGTTTTGGGGGAGGTCAGCCCCAGCATTTT.

Concerning this clone: This CDR3 is also generated by other DNA sequences in the sample. V gene TRBV6-5 combines with J gene TRBJ1-5; the match to TRBD1 covers 7 bases. The germline V gene has CDR1 MNHEY and CDR2 SVGAGI. The CDR3 spans 14 residues. V trimming: 5 bases; J trimming: 6 bases; junction bases outside the gene matches: 7. The CDR3 is CASSPRGRGQPQHF. The CDR3 region has the DNA TGTGCCAGCAGTCCCAGGGGGAGAGGTCAGCCCCAGCATTTT.

The chain links TRBV29-1 to TRBJ2-7, with 8 bases aligning to TRBD1. The CDR3 length is 16 residues. Germline V gene sequence: CDR1 SQVTM, CDR2 ANQGSEA. The trim removed 2 bases at V and 9 bases at J, leaving 18 bases unmatched. For the CDR3, the DNA is TGCAGCGTTGAAACAGGGGGAAGTGAAGCCTACTTGCGGCAGTACTTC. Translation: CSVETGGSEAYLRQYF.

This clone was seen a handful of times. The V call is TRBV5-8, the J call TRBJ1-4; TRBD1 aligns across 9 bases. Germline V gene sequence: CDR1 SGHTS, CDR2 YDEGEE. This CDR3 is built from 15 residues. J gave up 6 bases and V 4 bases, and 7 bases lay outside the gene matches. CDR3 protein: CASSPRQGVYEKLFF. In DNA, the CDR3 is TGTGCCAGCAGCCCCCGACAGGGGGTTTATGAAAAACTGTTTTTT.

The V call is TRBV6-5, the J call TRBJ1-1; possible D gene TRBD1, 5 bases. The CDR3 has 14 residues. The V gene lost 4 bases and the J gene lost 0 bases, with 9 bases spanning the gap. Germline V gives CDR1 MNHEY, CDR2 SVGAGI. The CDR3 region has the DNA TGTGCCAGCAGTTCGGGACTTATGAACACTGAAGCTTTCTTT. As protein: CASSSGLMNTEAFF.